This paragraph covers one T cell receptor (beta chain) sequence. Its antigen is as yet unknown. This entry belongs to a study of lymphopenia after photon versus proton radiotherapy. The study's findings and limits: Oligoclonal CD8+ Temra expansion after nadir drove photon patients' diversity drop. Survival link was tested only in deceased patients; proton benefit remains a possibility.

Assay: immunoSEQ multiplex PCR; the TCRdb copy retains only in-frame clones and omits some. The data contain 25,000 to 30,000 clones, less than 90% of them seen just once; the ten biggest clones take up more than 3%. The CDR3 sequence is 12 residues long. V lost 4 bases and J lost 8; bases outside the gene matches: 5. Germline V gives CDR1 SQVTM, CDR2 ANQGSEA. The TCR originated in a woman aged 45-65 years with pancreatic cancer. The chain uses TRBV29-1 and TRBJ2-1, with 7 bases matching TRBD1. The sequencing used peripheral blood, collected from a patient treated with photon-based radiotherapy. CDR3 protein: CSVAGTVYEQFF. The CDR3 DNA reads as TGCAGCGTTGCCGGGACAGTCTATGAGCAGTTCTTC.